The clone carrying this T cell receptor (beta chain) was seen at least ten times. The antigen remains unidentified. V shed 4 bases and J shed 2 bases, with 17 bases lying between them. The CDR3 has 15 amino acids. CDR1 and CDR2 from the germline V gene are DFQATT and SNEGSKA (reference sequence). Making TCR cDNA involved 5'RACE template switching, which added UMIs and a universal primer site. TCRdb reanalysed the 5' RACE reads using MiXCR and keeps one entry per CDR3 protein. Of over 150,000 distinct CDR3 sequences in the sample, about 7% were seen once. This specimen comes from a study of T cells after yellow fever vaccination. Findings and caveats of the study: Clonotype sharing between CD4 and CD8 compartments was small. Subsequent booster samples again held most clones from primary vaccination (96% CD4, nearly 90% CD8). The secondary response peaked faster, at day 5 versus 15, but was weaker.

The receptor comes from a man aged 18 to 30 who received the YFV17D yellow fever vaccine. Sequenced here: CD4+ T cells sorted from PBMCs, sampled around 5 days after the first yellow fever vaccination. The gene calls are TRBV20-1 and TRBJ1-2, with D hard to call. The CDR3 reads CSAKPNLPENYGYTF. CDR3 nucleotides: TGCAGTGCTAAGCCGAACCTCCCAGAGAACTATGGCTACACCTTC.